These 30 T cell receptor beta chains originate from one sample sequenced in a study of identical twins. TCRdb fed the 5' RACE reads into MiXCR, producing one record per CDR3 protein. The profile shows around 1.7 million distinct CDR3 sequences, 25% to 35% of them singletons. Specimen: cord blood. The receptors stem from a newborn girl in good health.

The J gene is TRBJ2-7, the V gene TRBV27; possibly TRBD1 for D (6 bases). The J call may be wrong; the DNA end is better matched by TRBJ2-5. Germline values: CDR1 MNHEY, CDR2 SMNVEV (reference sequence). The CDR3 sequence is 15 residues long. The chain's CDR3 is CASSFDRSWLQTQYF. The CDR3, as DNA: TGTGCCAGCAGTTTCGACAGGTCATGGCTTCAGACCCAGTACTTC.

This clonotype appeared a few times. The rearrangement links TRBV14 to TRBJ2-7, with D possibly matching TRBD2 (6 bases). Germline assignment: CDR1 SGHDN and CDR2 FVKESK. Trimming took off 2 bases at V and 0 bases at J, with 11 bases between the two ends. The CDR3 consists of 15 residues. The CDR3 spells CASSQFAGSSYEQYF. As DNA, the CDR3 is TGTGCCAGCAGCCAATTTGCCGGGAGCTCCTACGAGCAGTACTTC.

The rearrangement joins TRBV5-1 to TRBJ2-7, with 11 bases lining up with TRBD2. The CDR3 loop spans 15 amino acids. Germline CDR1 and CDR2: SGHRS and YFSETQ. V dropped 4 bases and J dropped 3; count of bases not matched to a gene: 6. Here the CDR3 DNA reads TGCGCCAGCAGCAAACTAGCGGGAGTTTTCTACGAGCAGTACTTC. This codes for CASSKLAGVFYEQYF.

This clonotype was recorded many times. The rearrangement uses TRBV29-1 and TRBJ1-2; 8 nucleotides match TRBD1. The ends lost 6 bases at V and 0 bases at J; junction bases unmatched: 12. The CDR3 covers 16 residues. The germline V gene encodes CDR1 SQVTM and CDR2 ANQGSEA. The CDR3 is CSVRDRYLRANYGYTF. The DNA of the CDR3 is TGCAGCGTCAGGGACAGGTACCTCCGAGCTAACTATGGCTACACCTTC. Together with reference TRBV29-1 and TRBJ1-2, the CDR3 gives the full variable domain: SAVISQKPSRDICQRGTSLTIQCQVDSQVTMMFWYRQQPGQSLTLIATANQGSEATYESGFVIDKFPISRPNLTFSTLTVSNMSPEDSSIYLCSVRDRYLRANYGYTFGSGTRLTVV.

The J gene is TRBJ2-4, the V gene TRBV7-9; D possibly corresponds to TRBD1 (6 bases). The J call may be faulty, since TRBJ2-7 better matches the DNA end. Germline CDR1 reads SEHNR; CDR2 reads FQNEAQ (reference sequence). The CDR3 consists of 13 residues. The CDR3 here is CASITAGEYEQYF. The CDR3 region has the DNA TGTGCCAGCATCACCGCAGGGGAGTACGAGCAGTACTTC.

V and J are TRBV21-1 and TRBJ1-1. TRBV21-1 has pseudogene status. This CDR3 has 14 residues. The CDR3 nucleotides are TGTGCCAGCAGAGGGCCGTTATTGAACACTGAAGCTTTCTTT. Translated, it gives CASRGPLLNTEAFF.

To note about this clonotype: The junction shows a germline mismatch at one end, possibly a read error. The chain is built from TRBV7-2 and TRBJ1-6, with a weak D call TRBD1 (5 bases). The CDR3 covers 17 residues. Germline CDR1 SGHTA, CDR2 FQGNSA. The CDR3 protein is CASSLLGGAGGNSPPHF. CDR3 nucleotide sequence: TGTGCCAGCAGCTTACTGGGAGGGGCTGGAGGTAATTCACCCCCCCACTTT.

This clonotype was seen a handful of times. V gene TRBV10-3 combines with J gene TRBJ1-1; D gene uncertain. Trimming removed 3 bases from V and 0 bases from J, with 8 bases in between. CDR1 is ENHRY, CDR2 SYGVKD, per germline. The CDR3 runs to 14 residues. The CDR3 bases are TGTGCCATCAGTGAAGGTGTTGTGAACACTGAAGCTTTCTTT. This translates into CAISEGVVNTEAFF.

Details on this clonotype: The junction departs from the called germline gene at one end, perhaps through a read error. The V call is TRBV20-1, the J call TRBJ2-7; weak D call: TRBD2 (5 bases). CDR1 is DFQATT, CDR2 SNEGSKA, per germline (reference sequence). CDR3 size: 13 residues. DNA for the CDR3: TGCAGTGCTAGAGTAGCGAGCTCCTACGGGCAGTACTTC. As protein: CSARVASSYGQYF.

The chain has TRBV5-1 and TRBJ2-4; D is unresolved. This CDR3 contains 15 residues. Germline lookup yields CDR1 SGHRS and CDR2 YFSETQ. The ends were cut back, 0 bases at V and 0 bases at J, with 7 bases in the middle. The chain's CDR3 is CASSLGAVAKNIQYF. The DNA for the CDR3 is TGCGCCAGCAGCTTGGGGGCAGTAGCCAAAAACATTCAGTACTTC.

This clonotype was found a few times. The CDR3 nucleotides are TGTGCCAGCAGCCAAGATGAATTCGGGGCGGATAGCAATCAGCCCCAGCATTTT. The encoded protein is CASSQDEFGADSNQPQHF. The rearrangement joins TRBV4-2 to TRBJ1-5; a weak D match, TRBD1 (5 bases). The CDR3 is made up of 18 amino acids. Germline V gene lookup returns CDR1 LGHNA and CDR2 YNFKEQ. Trimming stripped 0 bases from V and 0 bases from J, with 15 bases between.

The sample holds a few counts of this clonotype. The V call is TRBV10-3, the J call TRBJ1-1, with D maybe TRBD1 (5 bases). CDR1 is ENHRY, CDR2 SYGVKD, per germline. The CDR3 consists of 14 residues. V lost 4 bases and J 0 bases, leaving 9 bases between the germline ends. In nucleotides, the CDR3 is TGTGCCATCAGTGCCTGGGGCGTGAACACTGAAGCTTTCTTT. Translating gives CAISAWGVNTEAFF.

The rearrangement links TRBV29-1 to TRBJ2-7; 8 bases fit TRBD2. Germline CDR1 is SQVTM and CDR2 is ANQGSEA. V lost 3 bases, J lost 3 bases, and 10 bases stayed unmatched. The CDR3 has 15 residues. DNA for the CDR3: TGCAGCGTTGATGATAGTTGGCGGGAGGTCTACGAGCAGTACTTC. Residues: CSVDDSWREVYEQYF.

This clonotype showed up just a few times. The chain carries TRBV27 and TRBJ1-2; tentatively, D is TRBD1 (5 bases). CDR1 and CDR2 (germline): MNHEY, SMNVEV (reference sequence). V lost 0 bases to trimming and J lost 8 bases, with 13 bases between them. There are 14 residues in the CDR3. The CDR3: CASSLSGALWGYTF. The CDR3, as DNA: TGTGCCAGCAGTTTATCAGGGGCTCTATGGGGCTACACCTTC.

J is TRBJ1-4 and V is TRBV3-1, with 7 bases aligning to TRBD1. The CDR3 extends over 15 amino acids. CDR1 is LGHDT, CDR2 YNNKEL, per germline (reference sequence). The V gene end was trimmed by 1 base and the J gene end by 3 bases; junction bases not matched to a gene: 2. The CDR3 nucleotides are TGTGCCAGCAGCCAAGGGACAGGTCCTAATGAAAAACTGTTTTTT. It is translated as CASSQGTGPNEKLFF. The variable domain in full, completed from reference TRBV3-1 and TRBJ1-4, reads DTAVSQTPKYLVTQMGNDKSIKCEQNLGHDTMYWYKQDSKKFLKIMFSYNNKELIINETVPNRFSPKSPDKAHLNLHINSLELGDSAVYFCASSQGTGPNEKLFFGSGTQLSVL.

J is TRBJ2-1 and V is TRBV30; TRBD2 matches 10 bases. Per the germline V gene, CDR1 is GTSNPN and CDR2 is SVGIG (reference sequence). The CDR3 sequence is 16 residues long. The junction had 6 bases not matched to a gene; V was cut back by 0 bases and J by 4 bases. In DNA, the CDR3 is TGTGCCTGGAGTGTACTTGGTAGCGGGGGGTACAATGAGCAGTTCTTC. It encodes CAWSVLGSGGYNEQFF.

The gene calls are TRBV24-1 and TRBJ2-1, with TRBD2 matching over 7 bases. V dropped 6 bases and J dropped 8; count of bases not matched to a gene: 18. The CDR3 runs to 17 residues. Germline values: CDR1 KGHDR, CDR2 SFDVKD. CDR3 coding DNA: TGTGCCACCAGTACCGCCCTAGGGGCGGGAGCAATCTATGAGCAGTTCTTC. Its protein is CATSTALGAGAIYEQFF.

CDR3 residues: CASRRREQETQYF. Here the CDR3 DNA reads TGTGCCAGCAGAAGGCGGGAACAAGAGACCCAGTACTTC. V is TRBV6-6 and J is TRBJ2-5, with D maybe TRBD2 (6 bases). Trimming removed 6 bases at V and 2 bases at J, with 10 bases between. The CDR3 length is 13 residues. Germline V gene sequence: CDR1 MNHNY, CDR2 SVGAGI (reference sequence).

The CDR3 coding sequence is TGCAGTGCTAGGGCTATGGTCAATGAAAAACTGTTTTTT. This translates into CSARAMVNEKLFF. This sequence joins TRBV20-1 and TRBJ1-4; D call uncertain. The V end lost 3 bases, the J end lost 5 bases, and 10 bases lay between the germline ends. The CDR3 extends over 13 amino acids. Per germline, CDR1 DFQATT and CDR2 SNEGSKA (reference sequence).

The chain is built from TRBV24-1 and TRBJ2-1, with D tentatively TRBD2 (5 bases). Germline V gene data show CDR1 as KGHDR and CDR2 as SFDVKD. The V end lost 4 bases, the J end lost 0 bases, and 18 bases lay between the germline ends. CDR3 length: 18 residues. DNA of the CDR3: TGTGCCACCAGTGACCCCCTTAGCGCTACTAGCTCCTACAATGAGCAGTTCTTC. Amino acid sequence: CATSDPLSATSSYNEQFF.

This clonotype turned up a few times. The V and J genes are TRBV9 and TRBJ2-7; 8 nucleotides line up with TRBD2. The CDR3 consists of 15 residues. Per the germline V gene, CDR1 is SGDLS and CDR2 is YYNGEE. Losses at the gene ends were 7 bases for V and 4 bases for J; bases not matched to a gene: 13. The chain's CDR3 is CASGPGGSRDYEQYF. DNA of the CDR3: TGTGCCAGCGGCCCGGGGGGGTCGAGGGATTACGAGCAGTACTTC.

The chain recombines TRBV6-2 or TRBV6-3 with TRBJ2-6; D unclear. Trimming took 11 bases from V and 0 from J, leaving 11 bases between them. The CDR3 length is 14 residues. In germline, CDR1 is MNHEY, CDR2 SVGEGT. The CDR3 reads CAGTLHSGANVLTF. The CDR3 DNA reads TGTGCCGGCACCCTTCACTCTGGGGCCAACGTCCTGACTTTC.

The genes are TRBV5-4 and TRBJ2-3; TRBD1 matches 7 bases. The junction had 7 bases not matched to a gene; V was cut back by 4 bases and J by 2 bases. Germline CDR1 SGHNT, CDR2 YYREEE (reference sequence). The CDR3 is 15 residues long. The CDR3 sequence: CASSRGQRITDTQYF. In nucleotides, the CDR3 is TGTGCCAGCAGCCGGGGACAGAGAATCACAGATACGCAGTATTTT.

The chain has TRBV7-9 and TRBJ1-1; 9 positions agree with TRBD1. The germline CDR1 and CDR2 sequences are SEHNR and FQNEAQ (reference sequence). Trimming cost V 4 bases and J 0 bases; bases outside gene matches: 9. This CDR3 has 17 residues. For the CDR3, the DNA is TGTGCCAGCAGCTCCCCCGGGACAGGGATTATGAACACTGAAGCTTTCTTT. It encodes CASSSPGTGIMNTEAFF.

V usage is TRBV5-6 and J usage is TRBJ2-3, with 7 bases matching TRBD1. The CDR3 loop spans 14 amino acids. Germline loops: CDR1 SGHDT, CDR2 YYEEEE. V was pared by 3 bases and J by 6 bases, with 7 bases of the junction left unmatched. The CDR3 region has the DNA TGTGCCAGCAGCTCGACAGGGCCAAGGGATACGCAGTATTTT. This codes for CASSSTGPRDTQYF.

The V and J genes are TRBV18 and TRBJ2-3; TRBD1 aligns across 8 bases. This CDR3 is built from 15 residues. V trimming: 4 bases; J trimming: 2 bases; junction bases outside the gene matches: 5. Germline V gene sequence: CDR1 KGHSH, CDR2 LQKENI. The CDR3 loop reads CASSLTGVFTDTQYF. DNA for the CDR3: TGTGCCAGCTCACTGACAGGGGTCTTCACAGATACGCAGTATTTT.

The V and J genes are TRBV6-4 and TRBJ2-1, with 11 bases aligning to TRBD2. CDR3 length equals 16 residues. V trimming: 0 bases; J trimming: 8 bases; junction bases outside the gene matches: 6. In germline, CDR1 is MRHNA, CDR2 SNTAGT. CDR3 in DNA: TGTGCCAGCAGTGACTCGCTTACTAGCGGGAGCCATGAGCAGTTCTTC. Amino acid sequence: CASSDSLTSGSHEQFF.

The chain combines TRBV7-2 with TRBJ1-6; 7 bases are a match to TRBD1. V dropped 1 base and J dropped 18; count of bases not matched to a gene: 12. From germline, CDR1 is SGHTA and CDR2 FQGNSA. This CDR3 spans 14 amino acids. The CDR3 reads CASSLVAVSDRPHF. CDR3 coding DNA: TGTGCCAGCAGCTTAGTTGCTGTGTCGGACAGGCCCCACTTT.

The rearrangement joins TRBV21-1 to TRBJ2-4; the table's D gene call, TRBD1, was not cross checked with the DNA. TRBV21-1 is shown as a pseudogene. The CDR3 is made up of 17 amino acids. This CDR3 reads CASSKSGQATPKNIQYF. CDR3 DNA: TGTGCCAGCAGCAAATCAGGGCAGGCAACCCCCAAAAACATTCAGTACTTC.

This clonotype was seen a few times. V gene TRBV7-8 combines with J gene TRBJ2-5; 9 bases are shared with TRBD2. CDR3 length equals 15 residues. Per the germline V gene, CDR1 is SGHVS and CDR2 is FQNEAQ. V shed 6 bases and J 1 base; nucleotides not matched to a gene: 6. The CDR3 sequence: CASRRLAAIQETQYF. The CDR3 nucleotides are TGTGCCAGCAGAAGACTAGCGGCAATCCAAGAGACCCAGTACTTC.